The following is a T cell receptor beta chain sequence with its context. Its antigen is unknown. The data belong to a study of post-analysis software for immune sequencing data. There are 15 residues in the CDR3. Germline trimming cut 1 base from V and 5 bases from J; bases unmatched to any gene: 7. Per the germline V gene, CDR1 is SGHDT and CDR2 is YYEEEE. Unique molecular identifiers were present in the TCR beta cDNA libraries. A single record per CDR3 protein comes from TCRdb applying MiXCR to the PCR reads. The sample holds 750,000 to 950,000 distinct CDR3 sequences; around 50% are singletons and the top ten take approximately 4.3%. Study-level findings and limits: About 5 TRBV segments (TRBV5-6, TRBV5-1 and TRBV20-1 among them) occurred more frequently in patients than in controls. Those samples that were prepared in the same batch co-clustered strongly by F measure.

The origin of this receptor is a girl aged 5 to 17 with multiple sclerosis. Sequenced sample: blood. The chain joins TRBV5-6 to TRBJ2-5; 8 bases map to TRBD2. This chain's CDR3 is CASSLIGGVSETQYF. The DNA for the CDR3 is TGTGCCAGCAGCTTGATCGGGGGGGTCTCGGAGACCCAGTACTTC.